The source of this T cell receptor (beta chain) is a study of technical replicates of blood from several donors. The method was immunoSEQ multiplex PCR; TCRdb's version includes in-frame clones alone and lacks a portion of them. The sample has about 57,000 clones, about 88% seen once. Trimming shortened V by 4 bases and J by 5 bases, and 21 bases separated the two germline ends. The CDR3 contains 16 residues. The germline gives CDR1 MGHRA, CDR2 YSYEKL. The receptor was derived from a human donor in good health. Some clones in this sample may be carry-over from other donors' samples. The chain recombines TRBV4-1 with TRBJ2-7, with a weak D call TRBD1 (5 bases). The sample comprised PBMCs. For the CDR3, the DNA is TGCGCCAGCAGCCTCGCGCCCGGCCCGACAGAGAACGAGCAGTACTTC. The encoded protein is CASSLAPGPTENEQYF.